The next 17 T cell receptor beta chains were all read from a single sample in a study of long-term antiretroviral therapy in people with HIV. Running of the v3.0 immunoSEQ assay took place at survey level. The method was immunoSEQ multiplex PCR; TCRdb's version includes in-frame clones alone and lacks a portion of them. The sample includes around 12,000 clones, over 60% of them seen just once. The input for sequencing was unsorted PBMCs, taken 0.5 years before starting antiretroviral therapy. All receptors come from a woman in her forties with HIV.

The V gene is TRBV5-1, the J gene TRBJ2-2, with TRBD1 matching 8 bases. The CDR3 is 16 amino acids. With 0 bases clipped from V and 1 base from J, the junction kept 2 bases outside the gene matches. CDR1 and CDR2 from the germline V gene are SGHRS and YFSETQ. In DNA, the CDR3 is TGCGCCAGCAGCTTGGGAGGGACAGGGAACACCGGGGAGCTGTTTTTT. Translation gives CASSLGGTGNTGELFF. The entire variable domain, with the rest obtained from reference TRBV5-1 and TRBJ2-2, is as follows: KAGVTQTPRYLIKTRGQQVTLSCSPISGHRSVSWYQQTPGQGLQFLFEYFSETQRNKGNFPGRFSGRQFSNSRSEMNVSTLELGDSALYLCASSLGGTGNTGELFFGEGSRLTVL.

V and J are TRBV28 and TRBJ2-2, with 10 positions matching TRBD2. V lost 4 bases, J lost 5 bases, and 13 bases stayed unmatched. The CDR3 runs 18 residues. In germline, CDR1 is MDHEN, CDR2 SYDVKM. The CDR3 DNA reads TGTGCCAGCAGTTCCCTAGGCCTAGCGGGGGCAAGGACCGGGGAGCTGTTTTTT. This sequence encodes CASSSLGLAGARTGELFF.

J is TRBJ1-1 and V is TRBV6-5, with D unclear. Germline V CDR1 and CDR2: MNHEY, SVGAGI. V dropped 8 bases and J dropped 2 bases, with 12 bases sitting between them. The CDR3 runs to 13 residues. The CDR3 sequence: CASLPRTNTEAFF. The CDR3 nucleotides are TGTGCCAGCCTGCCCCGAACCAACACTGAAGCTTTCTTT.

V usage is TRBV2 and J usage is TRBJ2-2; possible D gene TRBD2, 6 bases. The CDR3 sequence is 15 residues long. The germline V gene encodes CDR1 SNHLY and CDR2 FYNNEI. Trimming removed 4 bases at V and 7 bases at J, with 16 bases between. The DNA of the CDR3 is TGTGCCAGCAGTGCGGGACGGGAGTACAGCGGGGAGCTGTTTTTT. Translated, it gives CASSAGREYSGELFF.

The V gene is TRBV7-9, the J gene TRBJ1-2; perhaps TRBD1 as D (6 bases). Trimming took off 5 bases at V and 3 bases at J, with 13 bases between the two ends. CDR3 length: 14 amino acids. Germline V gene data show CDR1 as SEHNR and CDR2 as FQNEAQ (reference sequence). CDR3 loop: CASSTDRFDYGYTF. The CDR3 bases are TGTGCCAGCAGCACGGACAGATTTGACTATGGCTACACCTTC.

By sample fraction, this clone is medium-sized (0.01 to 0.1%). The rearrangement uses TRBV4-2 and TRBJ2-7; TRBD2 matches at 15 bases. The junction had 5 bases not matched to a gene; V was cut back by 0 bases and J by 5 bases. This CDR3 region has 17 residues. Germline V gene sequence: CDR1 LGHNA, CDR2 YNFKEQ. The CDR3 DNA is TGTGCCAGCAGCCAAGAAATAGGACTAGCGGGAGGGCACGAGCAGTACTTC. It encodes CASSQEIGLAGGHEQYF.

This clone was seen more than once but under ten times. The chain has TRBV20-1 and TRBJ1-1; unclear D gene. The CDR3 runs 10 residues. V shed 0 bases and J shed 7 bases, with 3 bases lying between them. Per germline, CDR1 DFQATT and CDR2 SNEGSKA (reference sequence). The CDR3 spells CSARDSEAFF. The CDR3, as DNA: TGCAGTGCTAGAGATAGTGAAGCTTTCTTT.

Worth noting for this clone: The junction departs from the called germline gene at one end, perhaps through a read error. The gene calls are TRBV6-5 and TRBJ2-5; 8 positions agree with TRBD2. CDR3 length: 15 amino acids. CDR1 and CDR2 (germline): MNHEY, SVGAGI. For the CDR3, the DNA is TGTGCCAGCACTTACTCAACTAGCGGACAAGAGACCCAGTACTTC. This codes for CASTYSTSGQETQYF.

The V gene is TRBV27, the J gene TRBJ2-2; possible D gene TRBD1, 6 bases. The germline V gene has CDR1 MNHEY and CDR2 SMNVEV (reference sequence). V was clipped by 6 bases and J by 0 bases, with 11 bases between them. The CDR3 has 15 amino acids. The CDR3 region has the DNA TGTGCCAGCAGGAAGGGGGAAGCGAACACCGGGGAGCTGTTTTTT. Its protein product is CASRKGEANTGELFF.

In its sample, this clone was seen once. The V call is TRBV10-3, the J call TRBJ2-7, with TRBD1 identical over 7 bases. With 4 bases clipped from V and 3 bases from J, the junction kept 6 bases outside the gene matches. The CDR3 has 14 residues. Germline V gene sequence: CDR1 ENHRY, CDR2 SYGVKD. The CDR3 reads CAISAPGQNYEQYF. As DNA, the CDR3 is TGTGCCATCAGTGCTCCGGGACAGAACTACGAGCAGTACTTC.

This clone came up once. V gene TRBV9 combines with J gene TRBJ2-7, with 8 positions matching TRBD1. Germline V gene lookup returns CDR1 SGDLS and CDR2 YYNGEE. V was pared by 0 bases and J by 3 bases, with 5 bases of the junction left unmatched. The CDR3 length is 15 residues. The DNA for the CDR3 is TGTGCCAGCAGCGTAGACAGGGGGGCCAACTACGAGCAGTACTTC. As protein: CASSVDRGANYEQYF.

This chain links TRBV2 with TRBJ2-3; D may be TRBD1 or TRBD2 (5 bases each). V lost 6 bases to trimming and J lost 0 bases, with 13 bases between them. This CDR3 contains 15 residues. Germline loops: CDR1 SNHLY, CDR2 FYNNEI. The chain's CDR3 is CASSLGTSSTDTQYF. The CDR3 region has the DNA TGTGCCAGCAGCCTTGGGACCTCGAGCACAGATACGCAGTATTTT. Supplemented by reference TRBV2 and TRBJ2-3, the full variable domain reads EPEVTQTPSHQVTQMGQEVILRCVPISNHLYFYWYRQILGQKVEFLVSFYNNEISEKSEIFDDQFSVERPDGSNFTLKIRSTKLEDSAMYFCASSLGTSSTDTQYFGPGTRLTVL.

The CDR3: CASSYRGGSNYEQYF. CDR3 in DNA: TGTGCCAGCAGTTACCGGGGGGGCTCGAACTACGAGCAGTACTTC. The V call is TRBV6-6, the J call TRBJ2-7; 8 nucleotides agree with TRBD2. The CDR3 length is 15 residues. In germline, CDR1 is MNHNY, CDR2 SVGAGI (reference sequence). The junction had 6 bases not matched to a gene; V was cut back by 2 bases and J by 3 bases.

The chain is built from TRBV19 and TRBJ1-1; no reliable D call. The CDR3 length is 13 residues. V gave up 10 bases and J gave up 4 bases, with 16 bases separating them. Germline V gives CDR1 LNHDA, CDR2 SQIVND (reference sequence). CDR3 protein: CATEYSEGTEAFF. The CDR3 DNA follows: TGTGCCACAGAGTACTCGGAGGGCACTGAAGCTTTCTTT. The full variable domain, rest sourced from reference TRBV19 and TRBJ1-1, is DGGITQSPKYLFRKEGQNVTLSCEQNLNHDAMYWYRQDPGQGLRLIYYSQIVNDFQKGDIAEGYSVSREKKESFPLTVTSAQKNPTAFYLCATEYSEGTEAFFGQGTRLTVV.

The chain uses TRBV19 and TRBJ2-3; D is unresolved. V was cut by 6 bases and J by 1 base, with 14 bases left in between. The germline V gene has CDR1 LNHDA and CDR2 SQIVND (reference sequence). The CDR3 has 15 amino acids. The CDR3 loop is CASSLMGSGTDTQYF. Written as DNA, the CDR3 is TGTGCCAGTAGCCTCATGGGAAGCGGCACAGATACGCAGTATTTT.

This rearrangement joins TRBV11-3 to TRBJ1-4; 8 bases line up with TRBD1. Germline lookup yields CDR1 SGHNT and CDR2 YENEEA. This CDR3 region has 14 residues. V lost 5 bases to trimming and J lost 4 bases; unmatched junction nucleotides: 3. The CDR3 sequence is CASSPGQVNEKLFF. The CDR3 region has the DNA TGTGCCAGCAGCCCGGGACAGGTTAATGAAAAACTGTTTTTT.

This clone appeared a few times. The chain is built from TRBV14 and TRBJ1-1; weak D call: TRBD1 (5 bases). The CDR3 sequence is 17 residues long. Trimming stripped 0 bases from V and 2 bases from J, with 16 bases between. Germline V gene sequence: CDR1 SGHDN, CDR2 FVKESK. This CDR3 reads CASSQERQGGRNTEAFF. The CDR3 nucleotides read TGTGCCAGCAGCCAAGAACGGCAGGGAGGGCGAAACACTGAAGCTTTCTTT.